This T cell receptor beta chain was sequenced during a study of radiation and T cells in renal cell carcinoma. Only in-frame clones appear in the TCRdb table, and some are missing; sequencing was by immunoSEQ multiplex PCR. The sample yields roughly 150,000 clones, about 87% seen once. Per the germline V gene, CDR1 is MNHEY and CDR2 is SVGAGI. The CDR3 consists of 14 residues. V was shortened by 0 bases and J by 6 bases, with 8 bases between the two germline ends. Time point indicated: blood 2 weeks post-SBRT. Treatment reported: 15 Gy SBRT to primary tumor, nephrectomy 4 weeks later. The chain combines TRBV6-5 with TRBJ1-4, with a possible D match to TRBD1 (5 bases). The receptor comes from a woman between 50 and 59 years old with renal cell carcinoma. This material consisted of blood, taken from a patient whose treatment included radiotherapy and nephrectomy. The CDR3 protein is CASSYSGPHEKLFF. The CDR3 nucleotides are TGTGCCAGCAGTTACTCGGGACCCCATGAAAAACTGTTTTTT.